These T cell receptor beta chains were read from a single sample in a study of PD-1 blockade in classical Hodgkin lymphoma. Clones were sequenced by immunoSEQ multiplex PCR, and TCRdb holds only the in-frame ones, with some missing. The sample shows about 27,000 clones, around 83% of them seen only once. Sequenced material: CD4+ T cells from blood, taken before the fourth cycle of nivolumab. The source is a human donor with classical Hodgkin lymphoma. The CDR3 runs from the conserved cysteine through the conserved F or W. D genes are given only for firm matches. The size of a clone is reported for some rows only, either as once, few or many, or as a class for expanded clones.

DNA: TGTGCCAGCAGCGCACGCAGTGACGGGTCCAGCGGGCAGTACTTC
CDR3: CASSARSDGSSGQYF
V: TRBV9
size: -
J: TRBJ2-7
D: -

DNA: TGTGCCAGCAGTGACACGGCAGGGGTTACCAATCAGCCCCAGCATTTT
CDR3: CASSDTAGVTNQPQHF
V: TRBV2
size: few
J: TRBJ1-5
D: -

DNA: TGTGCCAGCAGTCCCTCGGACAGGGGTCAGCCCCAGCATTTT
CDR3: CASSPSDRGQPQHF
V: TRBV27
size: few
J: TRBJ1-5
D: TRBD1

DNA: TGTGCCAGCAGCTCGCGCTCGGAGACGGCAGATACGCAGTATTTT
CDR3: CASSSRSETADTQYF
V: TRBV5-4
size: -
J: TRBJ2-3
D: -

DNA: TGTGCCTGGAATAGTGGGGGAGGGAGACAAGAGACCCAGTACTTC
CDR3: CAWNSGGGRQETQYF
V: TRBV30
size: -
J: TRBJ2-5
D: TRBD2

DNA: TGTGCCAGCAGCCCAGAAGGGGGACTCTCTGGGGCCAACGTCCTGACTTTC
CDR3: CASSPEGGLSGANVLTF
V: TRBV9
size: -
J: TRBJ2-6
D: -

DNA: TGTGCCAGCAGCTTGCAAACCGGTTACGAGCAGTACTTC
CDR3: CASSLQTGYEQYF
V: TRBV7-9
size: -
J: TRBJ2-7
D: -

DNA: TGTGCCAGCAGCTTTCCGGGCCTATCGCACACTGAAGCTTTCTTT
CDR3: CASSFPGLSHTEAFF
V: TRBV7-2
size: once
J: TRBJ1-1
D: -

DNA: TGTGCCAGCAGCTTGGAATGGGGAAATGAGCAGTTCTTC
CDR3: CASSLEWGNEQFF
V: TRBV11-3
size: -
J: TRBJ2-1
D: -

DNA: TGCGCCAGCAGCCAAACGACTAGCGGGAGGGTCGGAGAGACCCAGTACTTC
CDR3: CASSQTTSGRVGETQYF
V: TRBV4-3
size: -
J: TRBJ2-5
D: TRBD2

DNA: TGCGCCAGCAGTCACAGGGTTGGTGAAGCTTTCTTT
CDR3: CASSHRVGEAFF
V: TRBV10-2
size: -
J: TRBJ1-1
D: -

DNA: TGTGCCAGCAGTGAAGAAGGCGCAGTCGGTTACGAGCAGTACTTC
CDR3: CASSEEGAVGYEQYF
V: TRBV2
size: few
J: TRBJ2-7
D: -

DNA: TGCGCCAGCAGCCAAGATGTTATCCCGGGACGGACAAATGAAAAACTGTTTTTT
CDR3: CASSQDVIPGRTNEKLFF
V: TRBV4-3
size: -
J: TRBJ1-4
D: -

DNA: TGTGCCAGCAGCCGGGGGGGAGGCTATGGCTACACCTTC
CDR3: CASSRGGGYGYTF
V: TRBV5-5
size: -
J: TRBJ1-2
D: -

DNA: TGTGCCAGTAGTATATCGGCGGCGGGACAGTTCCACGAGCAGTACTTC
CDR3: CASSISAAGQFHEQYF
V: TRBV19
size: -
J: TRBJ2-7
D: -

DNA: TGTGCCAGCGCCCAGCGGGAGGGCTTAGAGACCCAGTACTTC
CDR3: CASAQREGLETQYF
V: TRBV7-6
size: -
J: TRBJ2-5
D: TRBD2

DNA: TGTGCCAGCAGCATCGACAGGGGGCCTAATTCACCCCTCCACTTT
CDR3: CASSIDRGPNSPLHF
V: TRBV5-4
size: -
J: TRBJ1-6
D: TRBD1

DNA: TGTGCCAGCAGCCCAAGGGCTGGGGCCAACGTCCTGACTTTC
CDR3: CASSPRAGANVLTF
V: TRBV11-2
size: -
J: TRBJ2-6
D: -

DNA: TGTGCCAGCAGTATAGGACAGTGGAACACTGAAGCTTTCTTT
CDR3: CASSIGQWNTEAFF
V: TRBV27
size: -
J: TRBJ1-1
D: -

DNA: TGTGCCAGCAGCCCGTCAACCAGCGGGACAATCTCCTACGAGCAGTACTTC
CDR3: CASSPSTSGTISYEQYF
V: TRBV4-2
size: -
J: TRBJ2-7
D: -

DNA: TGTGCCAGCAGTTTCAGTGGGACTAGCGGGATTATCGGGGAGCTGTTTTTT
CDR3: CASSFSGTSGIIGELFF
V: TRBV28
size: -
J: TRBJ2-2
D: TRBD2

DNA: TGTGCCAGCAGCTGGGCAGGGGACGGCTACACCTTC
CDR3: CASSWAGDGYTF
V: TRBV5-6
size: -
J: TRBJ1-2
D: -

DNA: TGTGCCAGCTCACCACGGGGGACCCTCGGAAACACCATATATTTT
CDR3: CASSPRGTLGNTIYF
V: TRBV18
size: -
J: TRBJ1-3
D: -

DNA: TGTGCCAGCAGTCCCCAACACGGAGATTCACCCCTCCACTTT
CDR3: CASSPQHGDSPLHF
V: TRBV27
size: -
J: TRBJ1-6
D: -

DNA: TGTGCCAGCAGTTTATCCTCCTTCTCCTACGAGCAGTACTTC
CDR3: CASSLSSFSYEQYF
V: TRBV28
size: -
J: TRBJ2-7
D: -

DNA: TGTGCCAGCAGTAGACAGGGAGGGGGAGAAAAACTGTTTTTT
CDR3: CASSRQGGGEKLFF
V: TRBV5-4
size: -
J: TRBJ1-4
D: TRBD1

DNA: TGTGCCAGCAGCCTACAGGGGGGTGAGCAGTTCTTC
CDR3: CASSLQGGEQFF
V: TRBV27
size: -
J: TRBJ2-1
D: TRBD1

DNA: TGTGCCAGCAGGGTTGGGGTGGCGGACGGCTACACCTTC
CDR3: CASRVGVADGYTF
V: TRBV6-5
size: -
J: TRBJ1-2
D: -

DNA: TGTGCCAGCAGCTTGGGGTTGAGGGGTGGCTACACCTTC
CDR3: CASSLGLRGGYTF
V: TRBV5-4
size: -
J: TRBJ1-2
D: -

DNA: TGTGCCAGCAGTCCCAATCTCTGGGGCGTCAGTTATGGCTACACCTTC
CDR3: CASSPNLWGVSYGYTF
V: TRBV6-4
size: -
J: TRBJ1-2
D: -

DNA: TGTGCCAGTAGCGTCAGGGACGTCACGCCCCAGCATTTT
CDR3: CASSVRDVTPQHF
V: TRBV19
size: few
J: TRBJ1-5
D: -

DNA: TGCGCCAGCAGTGACCCATTTGGGGGGAGGGCCCGGGAGCAGTTCTTC
CDR3: CASSDPFGGRAREQFF
V: TRBV10-2
size: -
J: TRBJ2-1
D: TRBD2

DNA: TGCGCCAGCAGCTTTGAGGGAGGGGCCTACGAGCAGTACTTC
CDR3: CASSFEGGAYEQYF
V: TRBV5-1
size: -
J: TRBJ2-7
D: TRBD2

DNA: TGTGCCAGCAGCGTCGGTTCTGGGGCCAACGTCCTGACTTTC
CDR3: CASSVGSGANVLTF
V: TRBV7-9
size: -
J: TRBJ2-6
D: -

DNA: TGTGCCAGCAGCTCCCTCCCCTCAACTAATGAAAAACTGTTTTTT
CDR3: CASSSLPSTNEKLFF
V: TRBV5-5
size: -
J: TRBJ1-4
D: -

DNA: TGTGCCTGGAGAGAGGGACAGGGGGCTTGGTACGAGCAGTACTTC
CDR3: CAWREGQGAWYEQYF
V: TRBV30
size: -
J: TRBJ2-7
D: TRBD1

DNA: TGTGCCAGCAGTTTCGTCGACAGGGGGAAAAACATTCAGTACTTC
CDR3: CASSFVDRGKNIQYF
V: TRBV6-5
size: once
J: TRBJ2-4
D: TRBD1

DNA: TGCAGCGTTGCCCCTTCAGGGGGCGGGCCCCAGCATTTT
CDR3: CSVAPSGGGPQHF
V: TRBV29-1
size: few
J: TRBJ1-5
D: TRBD1

DNA: TGTGCCAGTATGGGGACAGTCATTGAAGAGACCCAGTACTTC
CDR3: CASMGTVIEETQYF
V: TRBV19
size: -
J: TRBJ2-5
D: TRBD1

DNA: TGTGCCAGCAGTTTTTCTTTTGAGGAGAATGGCTACACCTTC
CDR3: CASSFSFEENGYTF
V: TRBV28
size: -
J: TRBJ1-2
D: -

DNA: TGCGCCAGCAGCCCACAGGGTACAGATACGCAGTATTTT
CDR3: CASSPQGTDTQYF
V: TRBV5-1
size: -
J: TRBJ2-3
D: -

DNA: TGCAGCGTTGAGGAGGGTCCGGCCTACAATGAGCAGTTCTTC
CDR3: CSVEEGPAYNEQFF
V: TRBV29-1
size: once
J: TRBJ2-1
D: -

DNA: TGTGCCAGCTCACCAATGTCCGGGGCTCACGATCAGCCCCAGCATTTT
CDR3: CASSPMSGAHDQPQHF
V: TRBV18
size: -
J: TRBJ1-5
D: -

DNA: TGCGCCAGCAGCTTTTCCCCCCGGGGATTAGCGGGACCCGCAATCCAAGAGACCCAGTACTTC
CDR3: CASSFSPRGLAGPAIQETQYF
V: TRBV5-1
size: -
J: TRBJ2-5
D: TRBD2

DNA: TGTGCCAGTAGTATTGGGGCACTAGCCAAAAACATTCAGTACTTC
CDR3: CASSIGALAKNIQYF
V: TRBV19
size: -
J: TRBJ2-4
D: -